The subject of this entry is one TCR beta chain. Germline assignment: CDR1 SQVTM and CDR2 ANQGSEA. The CDR3 runs to 15 residues. These data originate in a study of CXCR3-negative and CXCR3-positive naive CD8 T cells. For the study at large: Summed over all libraries, TRB reads came to about 140 million, with about 1.5 +/- 0.3 million per library.

The TRB libraries of cDNA were built by UMI-labeled 5' RACE. Reprocessing the 5' RACE reads, TCRdb reports a single entry for every CDR3 protein and omits DNA. The sample features 23,000 or so distinct CDR3 sequences, with 3.5% to 5% in its top ten. Source material: naive CXCR3- CD8+ T cells from blood. The subset: CD45RO-CCR7+CD27+CD95- naive CD8+ T cells lacking CXCR3 (TNR3-). This rearrangement joins TRBV29-1 to TRBJ2-7; absent DNA, TCRdb's TRBD1 call cannot be checked. The sequence was obtained from a human donor in good health. Some clones in this sample may be carry-over from other donors' samples. The CDR3 sequence: CSVGGIRDIAYEQYF.